The source of this TCR beta chain is a study of blood T cells in healthy people across ages. General observations from the study: Higher diversity, along with more naive CD4+ cells, distinguished long-lived donors from aged donors.

Investigators took approximately 9.4 milliliters of peripheral blood from every donor. The use of a sample-barcoded 5' primer and a J-beta primer mix characterized a second PCR of about 6 to 12 cycles. A template-switch adaptor that had 12 random nucleotides put a tag on each cDNA molecule. MiXCR, run by TCRdb on the 5' RACE reads, gives a single entry per CDR3 protein. The table records 2 million or so distinct CDR3 sequences, roughly 50% of them present only once. This clonotype was counted only a few times. The antigen is undetermined. The CDR3 has 14 amino acids. Germline CDR1 reads MNHEY; CDR2 reads SVGEGT.

This TCR came from a woman in her forties in good health. The rearrangement links TRBV6-2 or TRBV6-3 to TRBJ2-4; D unresolved. With the DNA end fitting TRBJ2-5 better, the J assignment may be wrong. Sequencing used blood. The CDR3 reads CASSGSLLQETQYF. The CDR3 nucleotides are TGTGCCAGCAGTGGCAGCCTCTTACAAGAGACCCAGTACTTC.